This passage covers 2 T cell receptor beta chains from one sample sequenced in a study of T cells after yellow fever vaccination. TCRdb reanalysed the 5' RACE reads using MiXCR and keeps one entry per CDR3 protein. The sample has around 340,000 distinct CDR3 sequences, roughly 9.4% seen once. The source was PBMCs, collected on the day of the first yellow fever vaccination. These receptors were collected from a man between 18 and 35 years old who received the YFV17D yellow fever vaccine.

The chain combines TRBV7-9 with TRBJ1-3; 7 bases match TRBD1. Germline lookup yields CDR1 SEHNR and CDR2 FQNEAQ (reference sequence). The CDR3 is made up of 14 amino acids. J gave up 2 bases and V 5 bases, and 3 bases lay outside the gene matches. In DNA, the CDR3 is TGTGCCAGCAGCCCCCAGGGGGCTGGAAACACCATATATTTT. Amino acid sequence: CASSPQGAGNTIYF.

V gene TRBV7-3 combines with J gene TRBJ2-1; TRBD2 might be the D (5 bases). This CDR3 is 17 amino acids long. V was clipped by 5 bases and J by 6 bases, with 23 bases between them. The germline gives CDR1 SGHTA, CDR2 FQGTGA. CDR3 coding DNA: TGTGCCAGCAGCCCCCACACTGGAGACTACTTCCTCAATGAGCAGTTCTTC. Residues: CASSPHTGDYFLNEQFF.